Included here is one TCR beta chain sequence, with context. CDR3 length: 13 amino acids. V was cut by 8 bases and J by 0 bases, with 11 bases left in between. Germline V gene sequence: CDR1 MNHEY, CDR2 SVGAGI. The data were obtained in a study of CD8+ T cells in alopecia areata. RNA was extracted and reverse transcribed into cDNA as the sequencing template. The table came from immunoSEQ multiplex PCR; TCRdb's copy has only in-frame clones and leaves some out. The sample contains 65,000 to 75,000 clones, approximately 45% of which appear only once. The chain combines TRBV6-5 with TRBJ2-7; a possible D gene is TRBD1 (5 bases). The receptor comes from a human donor with alopecia areata. The sample in question was CD8+ T cells sorted from blood, obtained at week 0. This CDR3 is CASGYRSSYEQYF. For the CDR3, the DNA is TGTGCCAGCGGGTACAGGAGCTCCTACGAGCAGTACTTC.